The 13 T cell receptor beta chains below come from one sample, sequenced in a study of vaccination effects on CD4 cells after COVID-19. Culture proceeded for 9 to 11 days, and CD4+ T cells were then isolated. Antigens for these TCRs are unknown. The method was immunoSEQ multiplex PCR; TCRdb's version includes in-frame clones alone and lacks a portion of them. This table has more than 35,000 clones, around 80% appearing once. The sequenced sample was CD4+ T cells from PBMCs cultured without peptide, obtained before COVID-19 vaccination. Receptors were obtained from a human donor who received a COVID-19 vaccine.

The gene calls are TRBV6-5 and TRBJ1-1, with 9 bases aligning to TRBD1. V shed 1 base, J shed 3 bases, and the junction held 3 bases outside the gene matches. This CDR3 comprises 15 residues. From germline, CDR1 is MNHEY and CDR2 SVGAGI. Here the CDR3 reads CASSYWGQGDTEAFF. CDR3 DNA: TGTGCCAGCAGTTACTGGGGACAGGGTGACACTGAAGCTTTCTTT.

The rearrangement uses TRBV6-2 or TRBV6-3 and TRBJ1-5; no firm D call. Per the germline V gene, CDR1 is MNHEY and CDR2 is SVGEGT. V lost 2 bases and J 3 bases, leaving 14 bases between the germline ends. The CDR3 loop spans 16 amino acids. Written as DNA, the CDR3 is TGTGCCAGCAGTTACAGAACCGGACGGCTCAATCAGCCCCAGCATTTT. It is translated as CASSYRTGRLNQPQHF.

The CDR3 DNA sequence: TGCGCCAGCAGCCGCGCCGTCGACTTAGCGGGGGCTAGCACAGATACGCAGTATTTT. This codes for CASSRAVDLAGASTDTQYF. The chain employs TRBV5-1 and TRBJ2-3; 9 bases fit TRBD2. J was trimmed by 0 bases and V by 4 bases; bases with no gene match: 15. CDR3 size: 19 residues. Germline CDR1 is SGHRS and CDR2 is YFSETQ.

The chain links TRBV9 to TRBJ2-3, with TRBD2 identical over 12 bases. This CDR3 contains 17 residues. The V gene's germline CDR1 is SGDLS and CDR2 YYNGEE. V lost 0 bases, J lost 0 bases, and 2 bases stayed unmatched. CDR3: CASSVEGLAGSTDTQYF. In nucleotides, the CDR3 is TGTGCCAGCAGCGTAGAAGGACTAGCGGGGAGCACAGATACGCAGTATTTT.

The chain is built from TRBV24-1 and TRBJ2-3; tentatively, D is TRBD1 (6 bases). CDR3 length: 15 amino acids. Trimming left V 3 bases short and J 2 bases short, with 11 bases between. Per the germline V gene, CDR1 is KGHDR and CDR2 is SFDVKD. CDR3 DNA sequence: TGTGCCACCAGTGATCTCAGGGGACCCACAGATACGCAGTATTTT. It encodes CATSDLRGPTDTQYF.

This chain joins TRBV24-1 and TRBJ1-1; D gene ambiguous. Trimming left V 1 base short and J 5 bases short, with 7 bases between. CDR1 and CDR2 from the germline V gene are KGHDR and SFDVKD. CDR3 length: 13 amino acids. CDR3 sequence (DNA): TGTGCCACCAGTGATTTTTTTGCGACTGAAGCTTTCTTT. Protein: CATSDFFATEAFF.

The chain couples TRBV3-1 (or the pseudogene TRBV3-2) to TRBJ2-3; D is unclear. Germline V gene lookup returns CDR1 LGHDT and CDR2 YNNKEL (reference sequence). The ends were cut back, 0 bases at V and 4 bases at J, with 2 bases in the middle. This CDR3 region has 12 residues. The CDR3 bases are TGTGCCAGCAGCCAAGATTCAGATACGCAGTATTTT. This codes for CASSQDSDTQYF.

The J gene is TRBJ2-7, the V gene TRBV6-5, with TRBD1 identical over 7 bases. The CDR3 extends over 14 amino acids. After removal of 0 bases from V and 6 bases from J, the junction contained 5 bases not matched to a gene. Germline CDR1 reads MNHEY; CDR2 reads SVGAGI. The chain's CDR3 is CASSYSRTGFEQYV. The CDR3 DNA is TGTGCCAGCAGTTACTCTCGGACAGGTTTCGAGCAGTACGTC.

The chain links TRBV14 to TRBJ2-2; D gene ambiguous. The CDR3 loop spans 13 amino acids. V lost 8 bases and J 7 bases, leaving 14 bases between the germline ends. Germline CDR1 and CDR2: SGHDN and FVKESK. The CDR3 is CASRWGMSGELFF. CDR3 DNA: TGTGCCAGCCGGTGGGGTATGAGCGGGGAGCTGTTTTTT.

The chain links TRBV5-1 to TRBJ1-6; D call uncertain. This CDR3 is built from 15 residues. Germline V gene data show CDR1 as SGHRS and CDR2 as YFSETQ. V lost 0 bases to trimming and J lost 0 bases, with 4 bases between them. The CDR3 sequence is CASSLGNSYNSPLHF. Written as DNA, the CDR3 is TGCGCCAGCAGCTTGGGAAACTCCTATAATTCACCCCTCCACTTT.

The chain recombines TRBV3-1 (or the pseudogene TRBV3-2) with TRBJ2-5; no clear D. This CDR3 is 15 amino acids long. Trimming took 0 bases from V and 2 from J, leaving 10 bases between them. CDR1 is LGHDT and CDR2 is YNNKEL in the germline V gene (reference sequence). DNA of the CDR3: TGTGCCAGCAGCCAAGATAGTGCCAGGCAAGAGACCCAGTACTTC. It specifies CASSQDSARQETQYF.

The chain joins TRBV19 to TRBJ1-2; D gene uncertain. Trimming took 3 bases from V and 1 from J, leaving 9 bases between them. Germline-derived CDR1 and CDR2 are LNHDA and SQIVND (reference sequence). The CDR3 covers 14 residues. The CDR3 coding sequence is TGTGCCAGTAGTATCGTCGTGGGTAACTATGGCTACACCTTC. Translated, it gives CASSIVVGNYGYTF.

This clone was seen only a few times. This rearrangement joins TRBV29-1 to TRBJ2-2; 10 positions agree with TRBD1. Losses at the gene ends were 4 bases for V and 6 bases for J; bases not matched to a gene: 8. The CDR3 loop spans 15 amino acids. CDR1 SQVTM and CDR2 ANQGSEA come from the germline V gene. CDR3 DNA: TGCAGCGTTGCTTCGGGACAGGGGTTCCCCGGGGAGCTGTTTTTT. It specifies CSVASGQGFPGELFF.